These T cell receptor beta chains were read from a single sample in a study of blood T cell repertoires in COVID-19. Some clones are missing from TCRdb's copy, which holds only in-frame ones; the method was immunoSEQ multiplex PCR. The data contain tens of thousands of clones, 65% to 90% of them singletons. Sequenced: peripheral blood. These receptors all stem from a woman of 80 years or more with acute or convalescent COVID-19. Both conserved end residues are part of each CDR3. The D gene is left open where the match is weak. Clone size, where shown, is once, few, many, or a class for clones that have expanded.

clone size,D gene,J gene,V gene,CDR3 protein,CDR3 DNA
NA,NA,TRBJ1-2,TRBV27,CASSPGINYGYTF,TGTGCCAGCAGTCCAGGAATTAACTATGGCTACACCTTC
once,TRBD2,TRBJ2-5,TRBV3-1/TRBV3-2,CASSQGGGGLPTQYF,TGTGCCAGCAGCCAGGGCGGGGGGGGTCTCCCGACCCAGTACTTC
NA,NA,TRBJ1-5,TRBV4-1,CASSQQGSGNQPQHF,TGCGCCAGCAGCCAGCAGGGAAGCGGCAATCAGCCCCAGCATTTT
NA,TRBD2,TRBJ2-1,TRBV7-6,CASSLAGLAGRGSYNEQFF,TGTGCCAGCAGCTTAGCGGGGCTAGCGGGGAGGGGCTCCTACAATGAGCAGTTCTTC
NA,TRBD1,TRBJ1-2,TRBV27,CASSQQGLGLGGYTF,TGTGCCAGCAGTCAACAGGGGTTAGGGCTGGGAGGCTACACCTTC
few,TRBD2,TRBJ2-3,TRBV10-3,CAILAGDTQYF,TGTGCCATACTAGCGGGGGATACGCAGTATTTT
NA,NA,TRBJ2-7,TRBV2,CASSERGTQSYEQYF,TGTGCCAGCAGTGAACGTGGGACACAGTCCTACGAGCAGTACTTC
once,NA,TRBJ1-1,TRBV5-8,CASSLGQGAYTEAFF,TGTGCCAGCAGCTTAGGGCAGGGTGCGTACACTGAAGCTTTCTTT
NA,TRBD1,TRBJ1-2,TRBV18,CASSPPSGTGYGYTF,TGTGCCAGCTCACCACCTTCCGGGACAGGGTATGGCTACACCTTC
NA,NA,TRBJ2-6,TRBV6-5,CASSPSSGANVLTF,TGTGCCAGCAGTCCCTCTTCTGGGGCCAACGTCCTGACTTTC
NA,NA,TRBJ2-1,TRBV11-3,CASSPGTNEQFF,TGTGCCAGCAGCCCTGGCACCAATGAGCAGTTCTTC
NA,TRBD1,TRBJ2-7,TRBV7-8,CASSLPTGTGNSYEQYF,TGTGCCAGCAGCCTTCCGACCGGGACAGGGAATTCCTACGAGCAGTACTTC
NA,NA,TRBJ2-5,TRBV18,CASSLQETQYF,TGTGCCAGCTCTCTACAAGAGACCCAGTACTTC
NA,NA,TRBJ1-1,TRBV5-8,CASSLGNRAGTEAFF,TGTGCCAGCAGCTTGGGGAACAGGGCCGGGACTGAAGCTTTCTTT
NA,NA,TRBJ2-7,TRBV29-1,CSVIPVAGQGYEQYF,TGCAGCGTTATCCCAGTAGCGGGACAGGGTTACGAGCAGTACTTC
NA,NA,TRBJ1-5,TRBV27,CASKTRGDSNQPQHF,TGTGCCAGCAAAACTCGGGGAGATAGCAATCAGCCCCAGCATTTT
NA,NA,TRBJ1-2,TRBV19,CANSLAGVNYGYTF,TGTGCCAATAGTTTGGCAGGGGTTAACTATGGCTACACCTTC
once,TRBD2,TRBJ2-3,TRBV9,CASSPQGLAGGDTQYF,TGTGCCAGCAGCCCTCAGGGGTTAGCGGGGGGAGATACGCAGTATTTT
NA,TRBD2,TRBJ2-1,TRBV7-7,CASSRSGTSGGNEQFF,TGTGCCAGCAGCCGCTCCGGGACTAGCGGGGGCAATGAGCAGTTCTTC
NA,NA,TRBJ1-5,TRBV12-3/TRBV12-4,CASSFSGNQPQHF,TGTGCCAGCAGTTTTTCGGGAAATCAGCCCCAGCATTTT
NA,NA,TRBJ1-1,TRBV3-1/TRBV3-2,CASSDLGAGEAFF,TGTGCCAGCAGCGATTTAGGGGCGGGGGAAGCTTTCTTT
NA,NA,TRBJ1-2,TRBV5-6,CASSLPGGNYGYTF,TGTGCCAGCAGCTTGCCAGGAGGGAACTATGGCTACACCTTC
NA,TRBD2,TRBJ2-5,TRBV5-1,CASSLEGLGRETQYF,TGCGCCAGCAGCTTGGAGGGACTAGGACGCGAGACCCAGTACTTC
NA,TRBD1,TRBJ1-2,TRBV7-8,CASSLQDRANYGYTF,TGTGCCAGCAGCTTACAGGACAGGGCTAACTATGGCTACACCTTC
NA,NA,TRBJ2-3,TRBV25-1,CASSEADRFTDTQYF,TGTGCCAGCAGTGAGGCGGACAGATTCACAGATACGCAGTATTTT
NA,NA,TRBJ1-1,TRBV30,CAWGEGMNTEAFF,TGTGCCTGGGGGGAGGGAATGAACACTGAAGCTTTCTTT
NA,NA,TRBJ1-5,TRBV27,CASSSPGGGQPQHF,TGTGCCAGCAGCTCACCGGGGGGGGGACAGCCCCAGCATTTT
NA,NA,TRBJ1-5,TRBV5-5,CASSFLPGYTSNQPQHF,TGTGCCAGCAGCTTCCTACCGGGATATACCAGCAATCAGCCCCAGCATTTT
NA,TRBD1,TRBJ1-2,TRBV9,CASSVGQGGGYTF,TGTGCCAGCAGCGTAGGACAGGGAGGCGGCTACACCTTC
NA,TRBD2,TRBJ2-7,TRBV2,CASGGPGTSGGPGREQYF,TGTGCCAGCGGGGGGCCCGGGACTAGCGGGGGCCCCGGGCGCGAGCAGTACTTC
NA,NA,TRBJ2-6,TRBV3-1/TRBV3-2,CASSLNSGANVLTF,TGTGCCAGCAGCCTCAACTCTGGGGCCAACGTCCTGACTTTC
few,TRBD1,TRBJ2-1,TRBV7-2,CASRGQVRNEQFF,TGTGCCAGCAGGGGACAGGTTCGGAATGAGCAGTTCTTC
NA,NA,TRBJ1-5,TRBV18,CASSPNQDQPQHF,TGTGCCAGCTCGCCGAACCAGGATCAGCCCCAGCATTTT
few,TRBD2,TRBJ2-2,TRBV12-3/TRBV12-4,CASSRGGLAELFF,TGTGCCAGCAGTCGGGGGGGTCTTGCGGAGCTGTTTTTT
once,NA,TRBJ1-5,TRBV10-3,CAISGGGDQPQHF,TGTGCCATCAGTGGGGGAGGGGATCAGCCCCAGCATTTT
NA,NA,TRBJ1-5,TRBV6-5,CAASRREDQPQHF,TGTGCCGCTAGTCGCAGGGAGGATCAGCCCCAGCATTTT
NA,TRBD1,TRBJ1-4,TRBV2,CASTSTGQREKLFF,TGTGCCAGCACGTCGACAGGGCAAAGGGAAAAACTGTTTTTT
NA,NA,TRBJ2-2,TRBV29-1,CSVEDQRGGELFF,TGCAGCGTTGAAGATCAAAGGGGGGGGGAGCTGTTTTTT
NA,NA,TRBJ1-4,TRBV2,CASSAGATNEKLFF,TGTGCCAGCAGTGCAGGGGCAACTAATGAAAAACTGTTTTTT
NA,TRBD1,TRBJ1-1,TRBV3-1/TRBV3-2,CASSLGTGLRTEAFF,TGTGCCAGCAGCCTCGGGACAGGGTTGAGGACTGAAGCTTTCTTT
few,NA,TRBJ1-2,TRBV19,CASLSGAVGYGYTF,TGTGCCAGTCTCTCGGGAGCAGTAGGCTATGGCTACACCTTC
NA,NA,TRBJ1-6,TRBV19,CASSIPGNLGVSPLHF,TGTGCCAGTAGTATACCGGGAAACCTCGGCGTTTCACCCCTCCACTTT
NA,NA,TRBJ1-6,TRBV7-2,CASSLTRVGSPLHF,TGTGCCAGCAGCTTAACCAGGGTTGGCTCACCCCTCCACTTT
NA,TRBD1,TRBJ1-1,TRBV10-3,CASGQGAVNTEAFF,TGTGCCAGTGGACAGGGGGCTGTGAACACTGAAGCTTTCTTT
once,NA,TRBJ1-2,TRBV7-8,CASSSQGTSGYTF,TGTGCCAGCAGCTCTCAGGGGACGAGCGGCTACACCTTC
NA,TRBD1,TRBJ2-5,TRBV11-2,CASSWDRVAGETQYF,TGTGCCAGCAGCTGGGACAGGGTTGCCGGAGAGACCCAGTACTTC
NA,TRBD2,TRBJ2-7,TRBV19,CASSMGLAEAYEQYF,TGTGCCAGTAGTATGGGACTAGCGGAGGCCTACGAGCAGTACTTC
NA,NA,TRBJ1-4,TRBV10-3,CACSGSTNEKLFF,TGTGCCTGTTCAGGGTCAACTAATGAAAAACTGTTTTTT
NA,TRBD1,TRBJ1-2,TRBV4-1,CASSPPGRGKSDGYTF,TGCGCCAGCAGCCCCCCCGGCAGGGGGAAATCGGATGGCTACACCTTC
few,TRBD1,TRBJ1-4,TRBV29-1,CSVGQGSIGEKLFF,TGCAGCGTCGGACAGGGGAGTATTGGTGAAAAACTGTTTTTT
NA,TRBD1,TRBJ1-5,TRBV15,CATSRRDRYSNQPQHF,TGTGCCACCAGCAGGCGGGACAGGTATAGCAATCAGCCCCAGCATTTT
NA,NA,TRBJ2-5,TRBV5-1,CASRIQGLGQETQYF,TGCGCCAGCCGTATTCAGGGGCTTGGGCAAGAGACCCAGTACTTC
NA,NA,TRBJ2-5,TRBV5-5,CASSPNQGRWETQYF,TGTGCCAGCAGCCCCAACCAGGGGCGGTGGGAGACCCAGTACTTC
NA,TRBD1,TRBJ1-1,TRBV5-6,CASSLVLSGQGADEAFF,TGTGCCAGCAGCTTGGTTTTGTCGGGACAGGGGGCCGATGAAGCTTTCTTT
NA,TRBD1,TRBJ1-3,TRBV5-4,CASSWGQPGSGNTIYF,TGTGCCAGCAGCTGGGGACAGCCAGGGTCTGGAAACACCATATATTTT
NA,NA,TRBJ1-6,TRBV6-5,CAAGGGTSNSPLHF,TGTGCCGCCGGAGGCGGTACTAGTAATTCACCCCTCCACTTT
NA,NA,TRBJ2-1,TRBV2,CASSETPVGGFF,TGTGCCAGCAGTGAGACCCCTGTGGGAGGGTTCTTC
once,NA,TRBJ2-6,TRBV3-1/TRBV3-2,CASSPQASGANVLTF,TGTGCCAGCAGCCCACAGGCCTCTGGGGCCAACGTCCTGACTTTC